The clone carrying this T cell receptor beta chain has a count of ten or more. This sample was taken from a study of regulatory T cells in long-lasting Graves disease. Across the study: Antithyroid drug exposure in newly diagnosed Graves' patients had lasted under 3 months.

Germline V gene sequence: CDR1 SGHRS, CDR2 YFSETQ. The CDR3 has 15 amino acids. The V end was cut by 0 bases, the J end by 2 bases, with 9 bases between. Investigators prepared the TCR beta libraries by applying iRepertoire HTBI primers and Arm-PCR of CDR3 regions. TCRdb fed the multiplex PCR reads into MiXCR, producing one record per CDR3 protein. This sample has some 460,000 distinct CDR3 sequences, with 15% to 20% found just once. Time point defined: newly diagnosed GD, antithyroid drugs for less than 3 months. Making the TCR library involved RNA that had been extracted from PBMCs. The sample also formed part of further work on T cells in Graves' hyperthyroidism and ophthalmopathy.

The chain has TRBV5-1 and TRBJ1-5; D gene uncertain. Source: peripheral blood mononuclear cells (PBMCs), taken at new diagnosis, from a patient treated with antithyroid drugs. The TCR comes from a middle-aged man with Graves disease. CDR3 in DNA: TGCGCCAGCAGCTTGGGGAGTTTTGGCAATCAGCCCCAGCATTTT. Amino acid sequence: CASSLGSFGNQPQHF.